The 27 T cell receptor beta chains below all came from one sample that was sequenced in a study of blood T cells in healthy people across ages. The authors ran a second PCR of roughly 6 to 12 cycles using a sample-barcoded 5' primer and a J-beta primer mix. TCRdb redid the calling of the 5' RACE reads with MiXCR, one entry per CDR3 protein. The top ten hold roughly 10% of the sample, which has 750,000 to 950,000 distinct CDR3 sequences, almost 30% seen once. These data also formed part of another study, on T cells of mothers and their children.

The sample was blood. These receptors were collected from a woman in her thirties or forties in good health.

As regards this clonotype: The junction departs from the called germline gene at one end, perhaps through a read error. In DNA, the CDR3 is TGTGTCAGCAGTCGGACTGTTACTAATGGCTACACCTTC. Protein sequence: CVSSRTVTNGYTF. The chain recombines TRBV12-3 or TRBV12-4 with TRBJ1-2; D remains unclear. The CDR3 sequence is 13 residues long.

This clonotype was found once. The chain couples TRBV3-1 to TRBJ2-2; D may be TRBD2 (6 bases). V was clipped by 4 bases and J by 4 bases, with 19 bases between them. This CDR3 region has 17 residues. CDR1 is LGHDT and CDR2 is YNNKEL in the germline V gene (reference sequence). The CDR3 nucleotides are TGTGCCAGCAGCCCCCTCGGGCGGGGCCAGTCCACCGGGGAGCTGTTTTTT. Its protein product is CASSPLGRGQSTGELFF.

This clonotype was seen many times. The chain links TRBV20-1 to TRBJ2-1, with TRBD1 identical over 7 bases. The CDR3 contains 16 residues. Trimming cost V 2 bases and J 0 bases; bases outside gene matches: 7. Germline assignment: CDR1 DFQATT and CDR2 SNEGSKA (reference sequence). The CDR3 DNA reads as TGCAGTGCTAGACCAACCCCAGGGGGCTCCTACAATGAGCAGTTCTTC. Residues: CSARPTPGGSYNEQFF.

Only a few counts were recorded for this clonotype. This chain uses TRBV2 with TRBJ1-2; a possible D gene is TRBD1 (5 bases). V was trimmed by 3 bases and J by 8 bases, leaving 10 bases between them. In germline, CDR1 is SNHLY, CDR2 FYNNEI. The CDR3 runs to 12 residues. CDR3 nucleotide sequence: TGTGCCAGCAGTGACGGGGCCGGAGGCTACACCTTC. This gives the protein CASSDGAGGYTF.

About this clonotype: Germline is not matched at one junction end, which may reflect a read error. The chain uses TRBV15 and TRBJ2-4, with D tentatively TRBD1 (5 bases). There are 14 residues in the CDR3. Germline CDR1 reads LNHNV; CDR2 reads YYDKDF (reference sequence). The DNA for the CDR3 is TGTGTCACCAGCAGAGATCGAGGCAGGGACATTCAGTACTTC. Translated, it gives CVTSRDRGRDIQYF.

This clonotype was counted only a few times. The chain has TRBV3-1 and TRBJ2-5; TRBD1 might be the D (5 bases). Germline V gene sequence: CDR1 LGHDT, CDR2 YNNKEL (reference sequence). V lost 0 bases and J 1 base, leaving 18 bases between the germline ends. The CDR3 is made up of 18 amino acids. The CDR3 region is CASSQDPSPGHSQETQYF. The DNA for the CDR3 is TGTGCCAGCAGCCAAGATCCCTCCCCAGGACACTCCCAAGAGACCCAGTACTTC.

The rearrangement joins TRBV7-2 to TRBJ2-7, with a tentative D call TRBD2 (6 bases). This CDR3 has 16 residues. Trimming pared 1 base from V and 2 bases from J, leaving 15 bases between. Germline CDR1 and CDR2: SGHTA and FQGNSA. CDR3 loop: CASSLVGLAQPYEQYF. CDR3 coding DNA: TGTGCCAGCAGCTTAGTGGGGCTAGCGCAGCCCTACGAGCAGTACTTC. Drawing the rest from reference TRBV7-2 and TRBJ2-7, the complete variable domain is GAGVSQSPSNKVTEKGKDVELRCDPISGHTALYWYRQSLGQGLEFLIYFQGNSAPDKSGLPSDRFSAERTGGSVSTLTIQRTQQEDSAVYLCASSLVGLAQPYEQYFGPGTRLTVT.

This clonotype showed up just a few times. The chain has TRBV5-1 and TRBJ2-1; 7 nucleotides align to TRBD2. V was pared by 4 bases and J by 0 bases, with 10 bases of the junction left unmatched. This CDR3 has 17 residues. Germline V lookup: CDR1 SGHRS, CDR2 YFSETQ. This chain's CDR3 is CASSLPGLVSSYNEQFF. DNA for the CDR3: TGCGCCAGCAGCCTCCCCGGACTAGTCAGCTCCTACAATGAGCAGTTCTTC.

This clonotype occurred a few times. J is TRBJ2-5 and V is TRBV7-9; D tentatively reads TRBD1 or TRBD2 (5 bases each). This CDR3 is 15 amino acids long. V gave up 6 bases and J gave up 3 bases, with 17 bases separating them. CDR1 SEHNR and CDR2 FQNEAQ come from the germline V gene (reference sequence). The CDR3 protein is CASRVTGTDKETQYF. For the CDR3, the DNA is TGTGCCAGCAGGGTCACCGGGACGGATAAAGAGACCCAGTACTTC.

This clonotype showed up just a few times. The chain combines TRBV10-3 with TRBJ1-2, with a possible D match to TRBD1 (6 bases). There are 13 residues in the CDR3. CDR1 and CDR2 from the germline V gene are ENHRY and SYGVKD. V was shortened by 3 bases and J by 6 bases, with 11 bases between the two germline ends. The DNA of the CDR3 is TGTGCCATCAGTGACAGGGGCGTCGATGGCTACACCTTC. As protein: CAISDRGVDGYTF.

This clonotype occurred many times. The chain carries TRBV2 and TRBJ1-2; D gene ambiguous. Germline values: CDR1 SNHLY, CDR2 FYNNEI. Deletions cut 5 bases from V and 4 bases from J, with 8 bases between. The CDR3 contains 12 residues. The CDR3 spells CASSISSYGYTF. CDR3 nucleotide sequence: TGTGCCAGCAGTATCTCAAGCTATGGCTACACCTTC.

Points on this clonotype: A junction boundary mismatches the germline segment, possibly from a read error. J is TRBJ2-1 and V is TRBV7-6; 8 nucleotides align to TRBD2. This CDR3 is 17 amino acids long. Germline CDR1 reads SGHVS; CDR2 reads FNYEAQ. CDR3 nucleotide sequence: TGTGCCGGCAGCTTAGCAATGGGACTAGTGGTTGGGAATGAGCAGTTCTTC. Translated: CAGSLAMGLVVGNEQFF.

The table lists this clonotype with many counts. This sequence joins TRBV4-1 and TRBJ1-2, with D perhaps TRBD1 (5 bases). In germline, CDR1 is MGHRA, CDR2 YSYEKL. The CDR3 spans 15 residues. Trimming removed 4 bases from V and 1 base from J, with 13 bases in between. CDR3 sequence reads: CASSPTTGRNYGYTF. CDR3 in DNA: TGCGCCAGCAGCCCCACGACGGGACGTAACTATGGCTACACCTTC.

V and J are TRBV28 and TRBJ1-6, with D perhaps TRBD1 (6 bases). V dropped 3 bases and J dropped 4 bases, with 22 bases sitting between them. Per germline, CDR1 MDHEN and CDR2 SYDVKM. The CDR3 runs to 19 residues. CDR3 DNA: TGTGCCAGCAGTTTTAGCGAAATCAGGGGCCGGAGATATAATTCACCCCTCCACTTT. Its translation: CASSFSEIRGRRYNSPLHF.

The chain joins TRBV27 to TRBJ1-2, with D perhaps TRBD1 (6 bases). V lost 10 bases and J 4 bases, leaving 16 bases between the germline ends. The germline V gene encodes CDR1 MNHEY and CDR2 SMNVEV (reference sequence). This CDR3 is built from 13 residues. The CDR3 DNA sequence: TGTGCCAACAGCGAGACAGGTTTCTATGGCTACACCTTC. This codes for CANSETGFYGYTF.

There are a few counts of this clonotype. V is TRBV5-1 and J is TRBJ2-5; 14 bases match TRBD2. CDR1 SGHRS and CDR2 YFSETQ come from the germline V gene. V trimming: 3 bases; J trimming: 3 bases; junction bases outside the gene matches: 4. This CDR3 spans 16 amino acids. CDR3 coding DNA: TGCGCCAGCAGCTCCGGGACTAGCGGGGGAAAAGAGACCCAGTACTTC. Translated: CASSSGTSGGKETQYF.

This chain uses TRBV6-1 with TRBJ1-2; D is uncertain. V lost 7 bases to trimming and J lost 4 bases, with 10 bases between them. The CDR3 totals 12 residues. The germline gives CDR1 MNHNS, CDR2 SASEGT. Here the CDR3 reads CASITAAYGYTF. CDR3 bases: TGTGCCAGCATCACGGCCGCCTATGGCTACACCTTC.

This clonotype has only a few counts. The rearrangement uses TRBV12-3 or TRBV12-4 and TRBJ1-2; D remains ambiguous. The germline V and J ends were trimmed by 7 bases and 4 bases, with 13 bases remaining between them. The CDR3 sequence is 13 residues long. CDR3 region: CASTLPAAYGYTF. CDR3 DNA: TGTGCCAGCACCCTCCCAGCAGCCTATGGCTACACCTTC.

About this clonotype: Mismatch with germline at one junction end may stem from a read error. This chain uses TRBV7-7 with TRBJ2-1; possibly TRBD2 for D (7 bases). Germline V gene data show CDR1 as SSHAT and CDR2 as FNYEAQ (reference sequence). The CDR3 extends over 18 amino acids. CDR3 residues: CASSRGRGGSSSYNEQFF. CDR3 sequence (DNA): TGTGCTAGCAGCCGGGGGAGGGGGGGCTCAAGCTCCTACAATGAGCAGTTCTTC.

The J gene is TRBJ1-2, the V gene TRBV20-1, with 7 bases that match TRBD1. The germline gives CDR1 DFQATT, CDR2 SNEGSKA (reference sequence). V shed 5 bases and J 2 bases; nucleotides not matched to a gene: 8. The CDR3 is 14 amino acids. CDR3 in DNA: TGCAGTGCTTATAACAGGGGAAACAACTATGGCTACACCTTC. Amino acids: CSAYNRGNNYGYTF.

The chain is built from TRBV7-8 and TRBJ2-3; TRBD1 matches at 7 bases. CDR3 length: 15 residues. CDR1 is SGHVS and CDR2 is FQNEAQ in the germline V gene. Trimming cost V 8 bases and J 0 bases; bases outside gene matches: 8. The CDR3 DNA follows: TGTGCCAGCGGGTCGTGGGACAGTAGCACAGATACGCAGTATTTT. It codes for CASGSWDSSTDTQYF.

This clonotype was detected many times. The V and J genes are TRBV15 and TRBJ2-7; D is unresolved. This CDR3 has 15 amino acids. Trimming cost V 0 bases and J 0 bases, with 9 bases left between them. CDR1 is LNHNV, CDR2 YYDKDF, per germline (reference sequence). CDR3 sequence (DNA): TGTGCCACCAGCAGAGATGGGCAAGACTCCTACGAGCAGTACTTC. Translating it yields CATSRDGQDSYEQYF.

This clonotype was counted between two and nine times. The genes are TRBV7-8 and TRBJ2-7; TRBD1 matches at 7 bases. CDR1 is SGHVS, CDR2 FQNEAQ, per germline. V was pared by 6 bases and J by 5 bases, with 4 bases of the junction left unmatched. The CDR3 runs 12 residues. In nucleotides, the CDR3 is TGTGCCAGCAGGACAGGGTTGGACGAGCAGTACTTC. Its translation is CASRTGLDEQYF.

There are many counts of this clonotype. The rearrangement links TRBV6-6 to TRBJ1-2; 7 nucleotides agree with TRBD1. The junction had 6 bases not matched to a gene; V was cut back by 0 bases and J by 8 bases. The length of the CDR3 is 14 residues. CDR1 and CDR2 from the germline V gene are MNHNY and SVGAGI (reference sequence). The CDR3 sequence is CASSYSRQGYGYTF. The CDR3 DNA reads as TGTGCCAGCAGTTACTCGAGACAGGGATACGGCTACACCTTC.

The chain employs TRBV15 and TRBJ2-3; TRBD2 aligns across 12 bases. With 3 bases clipped from V and 7 bases from J, the junction kept 8 bases outside the gene matches. The germline gives CDR1 LNHNV, CDR2 YYDKDF (reference sequence). CDR3 size: 16 residues. In DNA, the CDR3 is TGTGCCACCAGCAGCCTCGCTAGCGGGGGGGCGAATACGCAGTATTTT. Translated, it gives CATSSLASGGANTQYF.

The chain has TRBV27 and TRBJ2-7, with D perhaps TRBD2 (6 bases). TRBJ2-5 explains the end of the DNA better; the J call may be wrong. Germline-derived CDR1 and CDR2 are MNHEY and SMNVEV (reference sequence). The CDR3 covers 14 residues. CDR3 in amino acids: CASSPLGGAGTQYF. CDR3 nucleotides: TGTGCCAGCAGCCCCCTCGGGGGAGCGGGGACCCAGTACTTC.

This clonotype showed up many times. The chain combines TRBV28 with TRBJ1-4; TRBD1 might be the D (6 bases). Deletions cut 6 bases from V and 5 bases from J, with 13 bases between. Germline V gene data show CDR1 as MDHEN and CDR2 as SYDVKM. The CDR3 is made up of 14 amino acids. The CDR3 DNA is TGTGCCAGCAGCCACGGACAGTTAAATGAAAAACTGTTTTTT. It yields the protein CASSHGQLNEKLFF.